This T cell receptor (beta chain) stems from a study of control samples from healthy donors and cancer patients (TCRdb year 2020). A remark on this clone: Its antigen is still unknown. Base qualities were left out, and no much larger clone turns up one base away.

The V and J ends are trimmed by 1 base and 2 bases, leaving 8 bases between them. The CDR3 sequence holds 14 residues, the cysteine and phenylalanine included. The kept DNA is CDR3 alone, 42 bases in frame from the first base. CDR1 and CDR2, looked up from the germline V gene (reference sequence), are LGHDT and YNNKEL. Library method: the immunoSEQ multiplex PCR assay. What TCRdb holds here is the immuneACCESS table cut down to in-frame rearrangements. Part of the clones is not present; checked against another copy, under half of the missing clones reflect an unresolved V gene, and the others are unexplained. Across this sample there are about 120,000 clones, with more than 75% seen only once. Over 10% of the sample is in the top ten clones.

The chain was built from TRBV3-1 (or the pseudogene TRBV3-2) and TRBJ1-2, with the D gene not confidently named. Sequenced sample: blood. This clonotype was obtained from a man younger than 40 in good health. CDR3 sequence: CASSQGLQNYGYTF. The sequenced DNA: TGTGCCAGCAGCCAAGGGCTCCAAAACTATGGCTACACCTTC.